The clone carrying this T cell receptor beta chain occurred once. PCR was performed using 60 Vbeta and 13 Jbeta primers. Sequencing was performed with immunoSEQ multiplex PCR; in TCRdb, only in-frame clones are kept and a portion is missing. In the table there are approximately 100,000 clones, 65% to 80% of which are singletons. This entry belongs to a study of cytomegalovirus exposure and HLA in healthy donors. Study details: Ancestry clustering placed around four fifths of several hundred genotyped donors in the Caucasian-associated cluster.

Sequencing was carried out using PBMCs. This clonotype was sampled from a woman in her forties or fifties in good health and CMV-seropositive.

The CDR3 nucleotides are TGTGCCAGTAGTATAGGGCGGATCAGAGGGTCCCCCTACAATGAGCAGTTCTTC. Residues: CASSIGRIRGSPYNEQFF. The chain has TRBV19 and TRBJ2-1; D perhaps matches TRBD2 (5 bases). Germline V CDR1 and CDR2: LNHDA, SQIVND (reference sequence). Trimming left V 1 base short and J 2 bases short, with 18 bases between. The CDR3 is made up of 18 amino acids.